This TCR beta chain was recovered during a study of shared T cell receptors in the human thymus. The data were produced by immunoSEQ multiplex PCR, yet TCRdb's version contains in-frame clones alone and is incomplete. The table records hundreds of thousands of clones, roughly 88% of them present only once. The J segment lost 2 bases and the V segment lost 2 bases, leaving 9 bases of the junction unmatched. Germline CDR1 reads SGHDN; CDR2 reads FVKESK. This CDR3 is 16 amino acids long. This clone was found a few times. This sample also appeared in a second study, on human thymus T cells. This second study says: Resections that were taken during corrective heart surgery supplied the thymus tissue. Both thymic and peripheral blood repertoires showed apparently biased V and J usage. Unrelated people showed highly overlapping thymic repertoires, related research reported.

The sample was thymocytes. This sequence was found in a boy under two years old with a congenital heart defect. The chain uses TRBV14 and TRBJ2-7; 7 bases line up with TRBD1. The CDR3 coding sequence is TGTGCCAGCAGCCAAAGAGGGGACAGTCCGACCTACGAGCAGTACTTC. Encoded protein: CASSQRGDSPTYEQYF.